These 29 T cell receptor beta chains were sequenced from one sample in a study of control samples from healthy donors and cancer patients. Sequenced by immunoSEQ multiplex PCR; TCRdb stores in-frame clones only, minus some. The table has around 120,000 clones, over 90% seen once. The material sequenced was blood. The receptors were gathered from a man in his thirties or forties in good health.

The chain joins TRBV4-2 to TRBJ2-1, with D unclear. The CDR3 extends over 11 amino acids. Trimming shortened V by 5 bases and J by 4 bases, and 3 bases separated the two germline ends. CDR1 LGHNA and CDR2 YNFKEQ come from the germline V gene. CDR3 region: CASSSYNEQFF. The CDR3 DNA reads TGTGCCAGCAGCTCTTACAATGAGCAGTTCTTC.

V is TRBV12-5 and J is TRBJ1-2; D is uncertain. Trimming stripped 4 bases from V and 3 bases from J, with 9 bases between. The CDR3 is 13 residues long. Germline CDR1 and CDR2: LGHNT and FRNRAP. CDR3 in DNA: TGTGCTAGTGGTTCTTACACAGACTATGGCTACACCTTC. This translates into CASGSYTDYGYTF.

V is TRBV10-2 and J is TRBJ2-1; a possible D gene is TRBD2 (6 bases). The CDR3 runs 16 residues. V was cut by 0 bases and J by 2 bases, with 11 bases left in between. Germline V lookup: CDR1 WSHSY, CDR2 SAAADI. The CDR3 region is CASSESILAPYNEQFF. The CDR3 DNA is TGCGCCAGCAGTGAGTCGATCCTAGCGCCCTACAATGAGCAGTTCTTC.

The CDR3 here is CASPDRANEKLFF. CDR3 nucleotides: TGTGCCAGCCCCGATAGGGCTAATGAAAAACTGTTTTTT. The chain has TRBV21-1 and TRBJ1-4. TRBV21-1 is a pseudogene segment. The CDR3 contains 13 residues.

The genes are TRBV19 and TRBJ1-3; TRBD1 agrees at 7 bases. This CDR3 has 16 residues. V shed 5 bases and J 0 bases; nucleotides not matched to a gene: 7. In germline, CDR1 is LNHDA, CDR2 SQIVND (reference sequence). CDR3 sequence: CASSPRTGYSGNTIYF. The CDR3 nucleotides are TGTGCCAGTAGTCCAAGGACAGGATACTCTGGAAACACCATATATTTT.

The CDR3 loop is CASSAGDPYEQYV. The CDR3 bases are TGTGCCAGCAGCGCGGGGGACCCCTACGAGCAGTACGTC. The chain employs TRBV5-6 and TRBJ2-7, with TRBD2 matching 7 bases. Germline trimming cut 4 bases from V and 2 bases from J; bases unmatched to any gene: 3. Germline V lookup: CDR1 SGHDT, CDR2 YYEEEE. CDR3 size: 13 residues.

The chain couples TRBV11-2 to TRBJ2-5, with D possibly being TRBD2 (6 bases). The CDR3 is 15 residues long. Germline loops: CDR1 SGHAT, CDR2 FQNNGV. The V gene lost 4 bases and the J gene lost 0 bases, with 12 bases spanning the gap. Here the CDR3 reads CASSYMAGYQETQYF. The DNA for the CDR3 is TGTGCCAGCAGCTATATGGCGGGGTACCAAGAGACCCAGTACTTC.

The chain carries TRBV19 and TRBJ1-3, with D hard to call. Trimming pared 3 bases from V and 0 bases from J, leaving 9 bases between. Germline V gene sequence: CDR1 LNHDA, CDR2 SQIVND (reference sequence). The length of the CDR3 is 15 residues. CDR3 nucleotide sequence: TGTGCCAGTAGTATCCGTGGCGGCTCTGGAAACACCATATATTTT. Amino acid sequence: CASSIRGGSGNTIYF.

This clone appeared once. The rearrangement uses TRBV2 and TRBJ1-2, with D possibly being TRBD1 (5 bases). Deletions cut 7 bases from V and 8 bases from J, with 11 bases between. Germline CDR1 is SNHLY and CDR2 is FYNNEI. The CDR3 extends over 11 amino acids. The CDR3 sequence is CASKGRSGYTF. Written as DNA, the CDR3 is TGTGCCAGCAAGGGGAGGAGCGGCTACACCTTC.

The chain combines TRBV9 with TRBJ1-1, with D perhaps TRBD1 (5 bases). V shed 6 bases and J shed 5 bases, with 8 bases lying between them. CDR3 length: 11 residues. Germline V gene sequence: CDR1 SGDLS, CDR2 YYNGEE. CDR3 nucleotide sequence: TGTGCCAGCACCCGGGGGACTGAAGCTTTCTTT. Translating gives CASTRGTEAFF. The variable domain in full, with the rest retrieved from reference TRBV9 and TRBJ1-1, is DSGVTQTPKHLITATGQRVTLRCSPRSGDLSVYWYQQSLDQGLQFLIQYYNGEERAKGNILERFSAQQFPDLHSELNLSSLELGDSALYFCASTRGTEAFFGQGTRLTVV.

The chain couples TRBV6-1 to TRBJ1-1; possibly TRBD1 for D (5 bases). Looked up from germline, CDR1 is MNHNS and CDR2 is SASEGT. Trimming cost V 0 bases and J 4 bases, with 15 bases left between them. The CDR3 extends over 16 amino acids. The CDR3 DNA sequence: TGTGCCAGCAGTGAAGCAGGGGTGTTCACGGTCACTGAAGCTTTCTTT. Protein product: CASSEAGVFTVTEAFF.

The chain links TRBV5-4 to TRBJ2-2; the match to TRBD1 covers 9 bases. CDR1 SGHNT and CDR2 YYREEE come from the germline V gene (reference sequence). The V gene end was trimmed by 3 bases and the J gene end by 7 bases; junction bases not matched to a gene: 7. This CDR3 has 15 amino acids. The CDR3 loop reads CASSYNRGLDGELFF. CDR3 coding DNA: TGTGCCAGCAGCTACAACAGGGGGCTGGACGGGGAGCTGTTTTTT.

The J gene is TRBJ1-6, the V gene TRBV27, with 8 bases lining up with TRBD1. This CDR3 region has 15 residues. The germline gives CDR1 MNHEY, CDR2 SMNVEV (reference sequence). Losses at the gene ends were 5 bases for V and 6 bases for J; bases not matched to a gene: 6. The CDR3 region is CASSADQGANSPLHF. The CDR3 DNA follows: TGTGCCAGCAGTGCAGACCAGGGGGCTAATTCACCCCTCCACTTT.

V is TRBV10-3 and J is TRBJ2-7; perhaps TRBD1 as D (6 bases). Germline lookup yields CDR1 ENHRY and CDR2 SYGVKD. The length of the CDR3 is 13 residues. With 2 bases removed from V and 7 bases from J, the gap between germline ends came to 12 bases. The CDR3 reads CAISEGGLGEQYF. In DNA form, the CDR3 reads TGTGCCATCAGTGAGGGGGGCCTGGGGGAGCAGTACTTC.

This chain links TRBV18 with TRBJ2-1; the D is unclear. Germline CDR1 and CDR2: KGHSH and LQKENI. This CDR3 contains 17 residues. Trimming took 0 bases from V and 0 from J, leaving 12 bases between them. The CDR3 DNA is TGTGCCAGCTCACCACCGACGACAACGACCTCCTACAATGAGCAGTTCTTC. The encoded protein is CASSPPTTTTSYNEQFF.

J is TRBJ1-2 and V is TRBV6-1, with D hard to call. The germline V and J ends were trimmed by 2 bases and 8 bases, with 12 bases remaining between them. Germline CDR1 reads MNHNS; CDR2 reads SASEGT. The CDR3 consists of 13 residues. The CDR3 DNA reads as TGTGCCAGCAGTGAATGGGTCGGGGAAGGCTACACCTTC. Its translation is CASSEWVGEGYTF.

The CDR3 coding sequence is TGTGCCAGCAGCTCCCGGGGGGGACCCCGTGGCAATCAGCCCCAGCATTTT. It is translated as CASSSRGGPRGNQPQHF. This chain connects TRBV7-8 to TRBJ1-5; D might be TRBD1 (5 bases). The length of the CDR3 is 17 residues. Per the germline V gene, CDR1 is SGHVS and CDR2 is FQNEAQ. Deletions cut 4 bases from V and 2 bases from J, with 18 bases between. Variable domain in full (rest from reference TRBV7-8 and TRBJ1-5): GAGVSQSPRYKVAKRGQDVALRCDPISGHVSLFWYQQALGQGPEFLTYFQNEAQLDKSGLPSDRFFAERPEGSVSTLKIQRTQQEDSAVYLCASSSRGGPRGNQPQHFGDGTRLSIL.

The gene calls are TRBV29-1 and TRBJ1-1, with a possible D match to TRBD1 (5 bases). The CDR3 extends over 14 amino acids. Trimming cost V 6 bases and J 5 bases, with 19 bases left between them. From germline, CDR1 is SQVTM and CDR2 ANQGSEA. The CDR3 sequence is CSVLVRDDGTEAFF. The CDR3 DNA is TGCAGCGTGTTGGTCAGGGATGATGGGACTGAAGCTTTCTTT.

This chain connects TRBV18 to TRBJ1-2, with TRBD1 as a possible D gene (5 bases). Germline V gives CDR1 KGHSH, CDR2 LQKENI. The CDR3 is made up of 15 amino acids. The germline V and J ends were trimmed by 2 bases and 4 bases, with 14 bases remaining between them. CDR3 sequence: CASSPTGLEGYGYTF. CDR3 nucleotides: TGTGCCAGCTCACCAACGGGACTAGAGGGCTATGGCTACACCTTC.

The V call is TRBV20-1, the J call TRBJ1-5; D not certain. The germline V gene encodes CDR1 DFQATT and CDR2 SNEGSKA (reference sequence). CDR3 length: 15 residues. The V end was cut by 3 bases, the J end by 5 bases, with 17 bases between. Here the CDR3 reads CSASPGSRIDQPQHF. The CDR3 coding sequence is TGCAGTGCTAGTCCGGGATCGAGGATCGATCAGCCCCAGCATTTT.

The chain has TRBV7-9 and TRBJ1-6; D might be TRBD1 (5 bases). Germline lookup yields CDR1 SEHNR and CDR2 FQNEAQ (reference sequence). Deletions cut 5 bases from V and 7 bases from J, with 12 bases between. The CDR3 contains 14 residues. Here the CDR3 reads CASSDDSQNSPLHF. The CDR3 DNA is TGTGCCAGCAGCGATGACAGTCAAAATTCACCCCTCCACTTT.

This chain connects TRBV12-5 to TRBJ2-2; perhaps TRBD1 as D (5 bases). The germline V and J ends were trimmed by 0 bases and 6 bases, with 5 bases remaining between them. The CDR3 length is 13 residues. Germline CDR1 LGHNT, CDR2 FRNRAP. CDR3 protein: CASGLVQAGELFF. CDR3 nucleotide sequence: TGTGCTAGTGGTTTGGTACAGGCCGGGGAGCTGTTTTTT.

This clone was seen a single time. The rearrangement links TRBV9 to TRBJ2-3; tentatively, D is TRBD2 (6 bases). V was cut by 4 bases and J by 1 base, with 19 bases left in between. Germline V gives CDR1 SGDLS, CDR2 YYNGEE. The CDR3 loop spans 17 amino acids. CDR3 amino acids: CASSLRGVPGGTDTQYF. DNA of the CDR3: TGTGCCAGCAGCCTCAGAGGTGTCCCGGGGGGCACAGATACGCAGTATTTT.

The chain has TRBV6-1 and TRBJ1-2; D remains ambiguous. This CDR3 comprises 16 residues. Germline V gene sequence: CDR1 MNHNS, CDR2 SASEGT. Trimming pared 0 bases from V and 4 bases from J, leaving 15 bases between. The CDR3 reads CASSEARSGGGYGYTF. Written as DNA, the CDR3 is TGTGCCAGCAGTGAAGCGCGTTCGGGCGGTGGCTATGGCTACACCTTC.

This clone has more than one count but fewer than ten. The chain combines TRBV7-9 with TRBJ1-6; 7 nucleotides align to TRBD1. Germline V gives CDR1 SEHNR, CDR2 FQNEAQ (reference sequence). This CDR3 comprises 14 residues. J lost 7 bases, V lost 5 bases, and 5 bases had no gene match. The CDR3 sequence is CASSHRGGNSPLHF. CDR3 sequence (DNA): TGTGCCAGCAGCCACAGGGGAGGGAATTCACCCCTCCACTTT. The variable domain in full, completed from reference TRBV7-9 and TRBJ1-6, reads DTGVSQNPRHKITKRGQNVTFRCDPISEHNRLYWYRQTLGQGPEFLTYFQNEAQLEKSRLLSDRFSAERPKGSFSTLEIQRTEQGDSAMYLCASSHRGGNSPLHFGNGTRLTVT.

V usage is TRBV5-1 and J usage is TRBJ1-1; perhaps TRBD1 as D (5 bases). Per germline, CDR1 SGHRS and CDR2 YFSETQ. The CDR3 has 14 amino acids. Trimming shortened V by 4 bases and J by 1 base, and 11 bases separated the two germline ends. The chain's CDR3 is CASSGKDKNTEAFF. Written as DNA, the CDR3 is TGCGCCAGCAGCGGGAAGGACAAGAACACTGAAGCTTTCTTT.

This CDR3 is CASSQSRGVGKTQYF. CDR3 in DNA: TGTGCCAGCAGCCAAAGCCGAGGGGTGGGCAAGACCCAGTACTTC. The chain uses TRBV3-1 (or the pseudogene TRBV3-2) and TRBJ2-5; D may correspond to TRBD1 or TRBD2 (5 bases each). V gave up 2 bases and J gave up 6 bases, with 16 bases separating them. CDR1 and CDR2 from the germline V gene are LGHDT and YNNKEL (reference sequence). The length of the CDR3 is 15 residues.

This chain connects TRBV6-5 to TRBJ1-5; 7 bases are shared with TRBD1. The CDR3 covers 15 residues. From germline, CDR1 is MNHEY and CDR2 SVGAGI. V was pared by 6 bases and J by 0 bases, with 5 bases of the junction left unmatched. The CDR3 loop is CASSRDRASNQPQHF. The CDR3 coding sequence is TGTGCCAGCAGCCGTGACAGGGCTAGCAATCAGCCCCAGCATTTT.

This clone was detected only a few times. This sequence joins TRBV3-1 (or the pseudogene TRBV3-2) and TRBJ1-4; D is undetermined. Germline CDR1 and CDR2: LGHDT and YNNKEL (reference sequence). V was shortened by 1 base and J by 4 bases, with 7 bases between the two germline ends. CDR3 length equals 14 residues. The CDR3 spells CASSQGVLNEKLFF. In nucleotides, the CDR3 is TGTGCCAGCAGCCAAGGCGTGCTTAATGAAAAACTGTTTTTT.